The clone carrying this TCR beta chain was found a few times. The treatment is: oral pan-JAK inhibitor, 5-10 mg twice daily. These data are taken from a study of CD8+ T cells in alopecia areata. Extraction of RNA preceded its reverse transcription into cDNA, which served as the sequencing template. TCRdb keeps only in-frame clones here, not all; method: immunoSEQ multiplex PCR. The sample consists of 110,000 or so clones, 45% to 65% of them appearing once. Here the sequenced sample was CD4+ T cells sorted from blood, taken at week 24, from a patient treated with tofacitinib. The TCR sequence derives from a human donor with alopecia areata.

The CDR3 is CASSYLGIGQETQYF. The CDR3 DNA sequence: TGTGCCAGCAGTTACTTGGGAATTGGCCAAGAGACCCAGTACTTC. The chain uses TRBV6-5 and TRBJ2-5; D uncertain. The length of the CDR3 is 15 residues. Germline CDR1 and CDR2: MNHEY and SVGAGI. V was shortened by 1 base and J by 1 base, with 10 bases between the two germline ends.